The 26 T cell receptor beta chains reported below all come from one sample, sequenced in a study of cytomegalovirus exposure and HLA in healthy donors (dated by TCRdb to about 2017). Libraries were prepared through the immunoSEQ multiplex PCR assay. For the multiplex PCR, a mixture combining 60 forward primers for TCR Vbeta segments and 13 reverse primers for TCR Jbeta segments was used. This immuneACCESS table, as held by TCRdb, lists in-frame sequences with V and J called but not all clones. Of the missing ones, under half trace to an unresolved V gene in checked studies; the others have no known cause. The sample contains 90,000 to 150,000 clones, more than 60% of them found a single time. 9% to 10% of the sample is in the top ten clones. Sequences were obtained from PBMCs. These receptors originate from a man aged 35 to 55 in good health and CMV-seropositive.

J is TRBJ2-3 and V is TRBV5-1; 12 bases agree with TRBD1. Trimming at V came to 4 bases and at J to 6 bases, leaving 6 bases not matched to a gene. Germline V CDR1 and CDR2: SGHRS, YFSETQ. The CDR3 loop spans 15 amino acids. This CDR3 is CASSPQGQGADTQYF. CDR3 nucleotide sequence: TGCGCCAGCAGCCCCCAGGGACAGGGGGCCGATACGCAGTATTTT.

This clone has a handful of counts. V gene TRBV6-5 combines with J gene TRBJ1-4; D gene unclear. With 0 bases removed from V and 3 bases from J, the gap between germline ends came to 8 bases. Looked up from germline, CDR1 is MNHEY and CDR2 is SVGAGI. The CDR3 extends over 15 amino acids. CDR3 protein: CASSYSHSPNEKLFF. The CDR3 DNA reads as TGTGCCAGCAGTTACTCGCACAGTCCTAATGAAAAACTGTTTTTT.

This clone was counted only a few times. The J gene is TRBJ2-1, the V gene TRBV7-2, with 14 bases matching TRBD2. This CDR3 spans 16 amino acids. With 0 bases clipped from V and 8 bases from J, the junction kept 3 bases outside the gene matches. The V gene's germline CDR1 is SGHTA and CDR2 FQGNSA. CDR3 protein: CASSLAGLAGEDEQFF. CDR3 DNA: TGTGCCAGCAGCTTAGCGGGACTAGCGGGAGAGGATGAGCAGTTCTTC.

The gene calls are TRBV15 and TRBJ2-7; perhaps TRBD1 as D (6 bases). The CDR3 is made up of 15 amino acids. V was trimmed by 1 base and J by 4 bases, leaving 14 bases between them. Germline values: CDR1 LNHNV, CDR2 YYDKDF (reference sequence). CDR3 amino acids: CATSRVSQGSYEQYF. CDR3 bases: TGTGCCACCAGCAGAGTTTCCCAGGGGAGTTACGAGCAGTACTTC.

This clone appeared a few times. The V and J genes are TRBV2 and TRBJ2-7; 8 positions match TRBD1. The CDR3 contains 14 residues. The germline gives CDR1 SNHLY, CDR2 FYNNEI. The V segment lost 6 bases and the J segment 2 bases; nucleotides outside the gene matches: 6. CDR3 DNA: TGTGCCAGCAGGGCCCAGGGGGCAGCCTACGAGCAGTACTTC. Protein: CASRAQGAAYEQYF.

The V call is TRBV7-8, the J call TRBJ2-2; 7 nucleotides match TRBD1. Germline V gene lookup returns CDR1 SGHVS and CDR2 FQNEAQ. V lost 1 base to trimming and J lost 1 base; unmatched junction nucleotides: 3. The CDR3 spans 16 residues. In nucleotides, the CDR3 is TGTGCCAGCAGCTTAGGCTACAGGGGGAACACCGGGGAGCTGTTTTTT. Translated, it gives CASSLGYRGNTGELFF.

This sequence joins TRBV7-8 and TRBJ2-2; the match to TRBD2 covers 7 bases. The CDR3 contains 16 residues. Germline lookup yields CDR1 SGHVS and CDR2 FQNEAQ. With 5 bases clipped from V and 1 base from J, the junction kept 7 bases outside the gene matches. In DNA form, the CDR3 reads TGTGCCAGCAGCGTCCATAGCGGGCAGAACACCGGGGAGCTGTTTTTT. It translates to CASSVHSGQNTGELFF.

This clone has a single count. The V call is TRBV15, the J call TRBJ2-5, with 9 bases aligning to TRBD1. The DNA end is a closer match to TRBJ2-7, so the J assignment may be wrong. CDR1 is LNHNV, CDR2 YYDKDF, per germline (reference sequence). The CDR3 extends over 14 amino acids. CDR3 sequence: CATSFLGQGNEQYF. Here the CDR3 DNA reads TGTGCCACCAGCTTCCTTGGACAGGGGAACGAGCAGTACTTC.

V is TRBV27 and J is TRBJ1-2; 12 nucleotides line up with TRBD1. The CDR3 has 17 residues. Germline CDR1 MNHEY, CDR2 SMNVEV (reference sequence). V lost 2 bases to trimming and J lost 7 bases; unmatched junction nucleotides: 11. The CDR3 nucleotides are TGTGCCAGCAGTTTAATGGGGCCCGGGACAGGGGGCTTTGGCTACACCTTC. This translates into CASSLMGPGTGGFGYTF.

The V call is TRBV18, the J call TRBJ1-5; D is possibly TRBD1 (6 bases). Germline V gene data show CDR1 as KGHSH and CDR2 as LQKENI. This CDR3 is built from 15 residues. Trimming cost V 3 bases and J 3 bases, with 12 bases left between them. The DNA for the CDR3 is TGTGCCAGCTCACCCGAGACAGGCGTCAATCAGCCCCAGCATTTT. Its translation: CASSPETGVNQPQHF.

The sample holds one count of this clone. The chain has TRBV5-1 and TRBJ2-5; 8 nucleotides align to TRBD2. The CDR3 sequence is 15 residues long. In germline, CDR1 is SGHRS, CDR2 YFSETQ. Trimming at V came to 0 bases and at J to 5 bases, leaving 6 bases not matched to a gene. The DNA for the CDR3 is TGCGCCAGCAGCTTGGTTAGCGGGGTCCGGGAGACCCAGTACTTC. Its protein product is CASSLVSGVRETQYF.

This clone was counted between two and nine times. The rearrangement uses TRBV7-2 and TRBJ1-3, with D maybe TRBD1 (6 bases). This CDR3 is 14 amino acids long. The V and J ends lost 5 bases and 6 bases respectively, with 14 bases between them. CDR1 is SGHTA and CDR2 is FQGNSA in the germline V gene. The CDR3 protein is CASSITGRENTIYF. The CDR3 DNA reads TGTGCCAGCAGCATAACAGGGAGGGAAAACACCATATATTTT.

V usage is TRBV28 and J usage is TRBJ1-6; D is perhaps TRBD1 (5 bases). In germline, CDR1 is MDHEN, CDR2 SYDVKM. Trimming removed 6 bases at V and 9 bases at J, with 12 bases between. The CDR3 contains 13 residues. This CDR3 reads CASSPGGGSPLHF. The CDR3 DNA is TGTGCCAGCAGCCCGGGGGGTGGTTCACCCCTCCACTTT.

V usage is TRBV9 and J usage is TRBJ2-7; D is possibly TRBD1 (5 bases). The V gene lost 0 bases and the J gene lost 7 bases, with 11 bases spanning the gap. The CDR3 has 13 amino acids. The germline gives CDR1 SGDLS, CDR2 YYNGEE. CDR3 in amino acids: CASSVGLRAEQYF. In DNA form, the CDR3 reads TGTGCCAGCAGCGTAGGGCTCAGGGCTGAGCAGTACTTC.

The J gene is TRBJ2-7, the V gene TRBV10-1, with a possible D match to TRBD1 (5 bases). The length of the CDR3 is 13 residues. Trimming removed 0 bases at V and 4 bases at J, with 7 bases between. The germline V gene has CDR1 WNHNN and CDR2 SYGVQD (reference sequence). In nucleotides, the CDR3 is TGCGCCAGCAGTGAGTCGGGGCTTTACGAGCAGTACTTC. Translated: CASSESGLYEQYF.

This clone was seen a few times. The rearrangement links TRBV5-1 to TRBJ2-5, with D possibly matching TRBD1 (5 bases). Trimming stripped 5 bases from V and 1 base from J, with 15 bases between. The CDR3 sequence is 15 residues long. The germline V gene has CDR1 SGHRS and CDR2 YFSETQ. This CDR3 is CASRPLQGSQETQYF. The CDR3 region has the DNA TGCGCCAGCAGACCCCTCCAGGGTAGCCAAGAGACCCAGTACTTC.

This chain joins TRBV10-3 and TRBJ2-7; TRBD2 might be the D (6 bases). CDR3 length: 16 residues. Trimming pared 3 bases from V and 1 base from J, leaving 16 bases between. The germline V gene has CDR1 ENHRY and CDR2 SYGVKD. CDR3 amino acids: CAISEAGAGGSYEQYF. For the CDR3, the DNA is TGTGCCATCAGTGAAGCCGGGGCCGGGGGTTCCTACGAGCAGTACTTC.

The chain joins TRBV27 to TRBJ1-5; 7 nucleotides match TRBD1. Losses at the gene ends were 7 bases for V and 0 bases for J; bases not matched to a gene: 15. The CDR3 length is 18 residues. Germline loops: CDR1 MNHEY, CDR2 SMNVEV (reference sequence). CDR3 bases: TGTGCCAGCAAGGACCGGGACAGAAAAACCTATAGCAATCAGCCCCAGCATTTT. Translated: CASKDRDRKTYSNQPQHF.

This sequence joins TRBV15 and TRBJ2-2, with D possibly TRBD1 on 6 matching bases. CDR3 length: 15 amino acids. CDR1 LNHNV and CDR2 YYDKDF come from the germline V gene (reference sequence). The V end was cut by 3 bases, the J end by 3 bases, with 11 bases between. CDR3 residues: CATSRDSHYTGELFF. The CDR3 DNA reads TGTGCCACCAGCAGGGACAGCCACTACACCGGGGAGCTGTTTTTT.

J is TRBJ1-6 and V is TRBV5-4; D remains unclear. V was cut by 3 bases and J by 10 bases, with 8 bases left in between. The germline gives CDR1 SGHNT, CDR2 YYREEE (reference sequence). The CDR3 covers 12 residues. The CDR3 reads CASSSPSSPLHF. CDR3 nucleotide sequence: TGTGCCAGCAGCTCCCCCTCCTCACCCCTCCACTTT.

The chain uses TRBV14 and TRBJ1-5, with D perhaps TRBD1 (6 bases). The germline V gene encodes CDR1 SGHDN and CDR2 FVKESK. The CDR3 has 14 amino acids. Trimming stripped 7 bases from V and 4 bases from J, with 14 bases between. The CDR3 coding sequence is TGTGCCAGCACCATATACAGGGTAAATCAGCCCCAGCATTTT. Protein product: CASTIYRVNQPQHF.

About this clone: The sample has other DNA sequences that encode this CDR3 too. This sequence joins TRBV28 and TRBJ2-1, with a tentative D call TRBD1 (6 bases). This CDR3 contains 14 residues. Deletions cut 6 bases from V and 4 bases from J, with 13 bases between. In germline, CDR1 is MDHEN, CDR2 SYDVKM. The CDR3 is CASSFLTGYNEQFF. The CDR3 DNA is TGTGCCAGCAGCTTCCTTACAGGGTACAATGAGCAGTTCTTC.

The chain couples TRBV28 to TRBJ2-7; TRBD2 aligns across 8 bases. The V gene's germline CDR1 is MDHEN and CDR2 SYDVKM. J gave up 3 bases and V 1 base, and 26 bases lay outside the gene matches. The CDR3 has 22 amino acids. The DNA of the CDR3 is TGTGCCAGCAGTTTATTCCACGTAAGGAAGCGGGAGTTTACAAGGGCCGACTACGAGCAGTACTTC. It specifies CASSLFHVRKREFTRADYEQYF.

This clone was seen a single time. The genes are TRBV19 and TRBJ1-6; TRBD1 might be the D (6 bases). Trimming left V 5 bases short and J 10 bases short, with 18 bases between. The CDR3 consists of 15 residues. CDR1 and CDR2 (germline): LNHDA, SQIVND (reference sequence). CDR3 protein: CASSAFGTTGSPLHF. CDR3 nucleotide sequence: TGTGCCAGTAGTGCGTTCGGGACAACTGGATCACCCCTCCACTTT.

The rearrangement links TRBV5-1 to TRBJ1-1; 7 nucleotides align to TRBD1. Trimming took 6 bases from V and 4 from J; bases not matched to a gene: 3. Germline CDR1 SGHRS, CDR2 YFSETQ. This CDR3 has 12 residues. The CDR3 loop is CASKNRGTEAFF. CDR3 in DNA: TGCGCCAGCAAGAACAGGGGCACTGAAGCTTTCTTT.

This sequence joins TRBV28 and TRBJ1-5; TRBD1 matches at 8 bases. The CDR3 sequence is 16 residues long. The V gene's germline CDR1 is MDHEN and CDR2 SYDVKM. J was trimmed by 7 bases and V by 1 base; bases with no gene match: 9. CDR3 sequence (DNA): TGTGCCAGCAGTTTATCGTTCGGACAGGGAGGGCAGCCCCAGCATTTT. Protein: CASSLSFGQGGQPQHF.